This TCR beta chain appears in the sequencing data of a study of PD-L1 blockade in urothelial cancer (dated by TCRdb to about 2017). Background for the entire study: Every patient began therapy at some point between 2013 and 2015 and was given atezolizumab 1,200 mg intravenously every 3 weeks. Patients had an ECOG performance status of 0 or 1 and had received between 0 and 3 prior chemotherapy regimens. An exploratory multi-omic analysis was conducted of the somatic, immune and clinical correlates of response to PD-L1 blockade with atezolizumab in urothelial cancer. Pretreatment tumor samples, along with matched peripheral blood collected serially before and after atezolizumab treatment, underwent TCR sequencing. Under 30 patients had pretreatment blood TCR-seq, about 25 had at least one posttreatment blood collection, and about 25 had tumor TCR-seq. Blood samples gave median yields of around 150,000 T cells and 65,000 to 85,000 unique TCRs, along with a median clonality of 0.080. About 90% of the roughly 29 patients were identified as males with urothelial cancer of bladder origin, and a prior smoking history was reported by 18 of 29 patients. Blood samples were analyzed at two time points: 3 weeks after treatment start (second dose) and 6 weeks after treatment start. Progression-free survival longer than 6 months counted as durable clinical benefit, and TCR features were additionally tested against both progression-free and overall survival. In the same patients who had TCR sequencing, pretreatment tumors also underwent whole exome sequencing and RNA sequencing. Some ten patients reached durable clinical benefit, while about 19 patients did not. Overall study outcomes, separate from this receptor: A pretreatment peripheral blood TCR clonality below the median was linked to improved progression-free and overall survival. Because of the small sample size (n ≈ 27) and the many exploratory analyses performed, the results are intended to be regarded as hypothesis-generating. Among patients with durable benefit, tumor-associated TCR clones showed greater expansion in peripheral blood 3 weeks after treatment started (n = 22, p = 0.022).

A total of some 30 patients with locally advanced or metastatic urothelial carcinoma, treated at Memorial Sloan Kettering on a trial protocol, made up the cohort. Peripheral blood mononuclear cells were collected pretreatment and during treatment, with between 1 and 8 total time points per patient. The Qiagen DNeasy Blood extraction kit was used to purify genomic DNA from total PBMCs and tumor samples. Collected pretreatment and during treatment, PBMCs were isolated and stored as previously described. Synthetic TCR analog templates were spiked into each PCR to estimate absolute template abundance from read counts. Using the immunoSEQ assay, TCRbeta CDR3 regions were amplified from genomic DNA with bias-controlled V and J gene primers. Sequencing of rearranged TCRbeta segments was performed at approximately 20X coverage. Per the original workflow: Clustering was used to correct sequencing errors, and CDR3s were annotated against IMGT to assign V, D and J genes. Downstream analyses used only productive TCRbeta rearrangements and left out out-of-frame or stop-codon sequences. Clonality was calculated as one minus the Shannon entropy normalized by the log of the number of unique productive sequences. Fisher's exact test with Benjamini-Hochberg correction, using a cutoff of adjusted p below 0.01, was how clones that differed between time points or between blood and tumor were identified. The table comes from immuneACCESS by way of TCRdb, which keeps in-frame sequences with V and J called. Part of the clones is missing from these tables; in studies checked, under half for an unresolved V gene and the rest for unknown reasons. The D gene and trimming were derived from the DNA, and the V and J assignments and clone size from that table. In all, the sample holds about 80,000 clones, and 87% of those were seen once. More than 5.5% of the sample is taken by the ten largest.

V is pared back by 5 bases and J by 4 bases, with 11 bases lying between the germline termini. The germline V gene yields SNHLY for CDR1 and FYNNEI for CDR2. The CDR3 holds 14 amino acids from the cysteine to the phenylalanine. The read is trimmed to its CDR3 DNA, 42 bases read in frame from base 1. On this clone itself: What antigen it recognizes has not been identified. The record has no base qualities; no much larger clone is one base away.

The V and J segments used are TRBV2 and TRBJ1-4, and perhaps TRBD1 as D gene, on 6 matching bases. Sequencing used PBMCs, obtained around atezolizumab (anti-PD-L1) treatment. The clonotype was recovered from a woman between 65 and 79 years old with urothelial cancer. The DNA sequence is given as TGTGCCAGCAGTAAAGGGACAAGTAATGAAAAACTGTTTTTT. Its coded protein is CASSKGTSNEKLFF.